This is a list of T cell receptor beta chains from one sample in a study of response to subunit inactivated influenza vaccine. TCRdb called the RT-PCR reads again in MiXCR, with one record for every CDR3 protein. The data hold about half a million distinct CDR3 sequences, with over 25% observed a single time. Here the sequenced sample was CD4+ T cells sorted from PBMCs, taken roughly 5 days after vaccination. The receptors originated from a man aged 50 to 59 who received an inactivated influenza vaccine. Each CDR3 is given with its conserved first and last residue. Fields, in order: D gene, V gene, clone size, J gene, CDR3 DNA, CDR3 protein. The D gene is left open where the match is weak. Clone size is given for some rows only: seen once, a few or many times, or a class if the clone is expanded.

d_gene: TRBD2; v_gene: TRBV9; abundance: -; j_gene: TRBJ2-1; CDR3nt: TGTGCCAGCAGCGTAGAGGGGGTTAGCGGGAGTAGTGGAAATGAGCAGTTCTTC; CDR3aa: CASSVEGVSGSSGNEQFF
d_gene: -; v_gene: TRBV12-3/TRBV12-4; abundance: few; j_gene: TRBJ1-2; CDR3nt: TGTGCCAGCAGTTTAGCCTTGGGACTCAAGGGAGGTGGCTACACCTTC; CDR3aa: CASSLALGLKGGGYTF
d_gene: -; v_gene: TRBV29-1; abundance: few; j_gene: TRBJ1-4; CDR3nt: TGCAGCGTTGAAGGGGGGGCTCGTGAAAAACTGTTTTTT; CDR3aa: CSVEGGAREKLFF
d_gene: TRBD2; v_gene: TRBV3-1; abundance: -; j_gene: TRBJ2-1; CDR3nt: TGTGCCAGCAGCCAAGTGGGGGGACTAGCGGGGTCTGAGCAGTTCTTC; CDR3aa: CASSQVGGLAGSEQFF
d_gene: -; v_gene: TRBV10-2; abundance: -; j_gene: TRBJ1-5; CDR3nt: TGCGCCAGCGGCCCTTTTGACAATCAGCCCCAGCATTTT; CDR3aa: CASGPFDNQPQHF
d_gene: TRBD1; v_gene: TRBV10-3; abundance: -; j_gene: TRBJ2-7; CDR3nt: TGTGCCATCAGGGGGGGGACAGGGGGTTCCTACGAGCAGTACTTC; CDR3aa: CAIRGGTGGSYEQYF
d_gene: TRBD1; v_gene: TRBV20-1; abundance: -; j_gene: TRBJ1-4; CDR3nt: TGCAGTGTTCCCTCCGGACAGGGAAATGAAAAACTGTTTTTT; CDR3aa: CSVPSGQGNEKLFF
d_gene: TRBD1; v_gene: TRBV5-1; abundance: -; j_gene: TRBJ2-3; CDR3nt: TGCGCCAGCAGCTTACTGGGACAGGGGGCAACAGATACGCAGTATTTT; CDR3aa: CASSLLGQGATDTQYF
d_gene: -; v_gene: TRBV4-3; abundance: -; j_gene: TRBJ1-3; CDR3nt: TGCGCCAGCAGCCAAGAATTAGGAAACACCATATATTTT; CDR3aa: CASSQELGNTIYF
d_gene: TRBD2; v_gene: TRBV10-3; abundance: few; j_gene: TRBJ2-3; CDR3nt: TGTGCCATCAGTAGTGTGGGAGGGCCTTCAACCGATACGCAGTATTTT; CDR3aa: CAISSVGGPSTDTQYF
d_gene: TRBD2; v_gene: TRBV6-1; abundance: -; j_gene: TRBJ2-4; CDR3nt: TGTGCCAGCAGTGAAGTAGCGGGGCAAAAAAACATTCAGTACTTC; CDR3aa: CASSEVAGQKNIQYF
d_gene: TRBD2; v_gene: TRBV18; abundance: -; j_gene: TRBJ2-7; CDR3nt: TGTGCCAGCTCACCACCCTACGAACTAGCGGGAGGGCCTTCCAACGAGCAGTACTTC; CDR3aa: CASSPPYELAGGPSNEQYF
d_gene: -; v_gene: TRBV7-2; abundance: -; j_gene: TRBJ2-5; CDR3nt: TGTGCCAGCAGCGCCATCTGGATCGAGACCCAGTACTTC; CDR3aa: CASSAIWIETQYF
d_gene: -; v_gene: TRBV7-2; abundance: -; j_gene: TRBJ1-5; CDR3nt: TGTGCCAGCAGCTCCTGGGACATTAGCAATCAGCCCCAGCATTTT; CDR3aa: CASSSWDISNQPQHF
d_gene: TRBD1; v_gene: TRBV12-3/TRBV12-4; abundance: few; j_gene: TRBJ2-1; CDR3nt: TGTGCTTCTACTCCGTCGGGACAGTCCTACAATGAGCAGTTCTTC; CDR3aa: CASTPSGQSYNEQFF
d_gene: -; v_gene: TRBV20-1; abundance: -; j_gene: TRBJ1-2; CDR3nt: TGCAGTGCCGGACAAGCAGGGGATTATGGCTACACCTTC; CDR3aa: CSAGQAGDYGYTF
d_gene: -; v_gene: TRBV12-3/TRBV12-4; abundance: few; j_gene: TRBJ2-7; CDR3nt: TGTGCCAGCAGTTTAGATCGTCTAAGGTTTGGGGAGCAGTACTTC; CDR3aa: CASSLDRLRFGEQYF
d_gene: -; v_gene: TRBV5-1; abundance: few; j_gene: TRBJ1-5; CDR3nt: TGCGCCAGCAGCTTGGCGGGGGACAATCAGCCCCAGCATTTT; CDR3aa: CASSLAGDNQPQHF
d_gene: -; v_gene: TRBV7-8; abundance: many; j_gene: TRBJ2-7; CDR3nt: TGTGCCAGCAGCTTAGGGGACGCGGCAGAGCAGTACTTC; CDR3aa: CASSLGDAAEQYF
d_gene: -; v_gene: TRBV15; abundance: -; j_gene: TRBJ2-6; CDR3nt: TGTGCCACCAGCAGAGCAACGGCGGTTGGGGCCAACGTCCTGACTTTC; CDR3aa: CATSRATAVGANVLTF
d_gene: TRBD1; v_gene: TRBV28; abundance: few; j_gene: TRBJ1-6; CDR3nt: TGTGCCAGCAGCGGGGACAGTATCAATTCACCCCTCCACTTT; CDR3aa: CASSGDSINSPLHF
d_gene: TRBD1; v_gene: TRBV14; abundance: -; j_gene: TRBJ1-5; CDR3nt: TGTGCCAGCAGCCAAGATTACCGGACAGACCCCAGGGGGTATAGCAATCAGCCCCAGCATTTT; CDR3aa: CASSQDYRTDPRGYSNQPQHF
d_gene: -; v_gene: TRBV12-3/TRBV12-4; abundance: -; j_gene: TRBJ1-3; CDR3nt: TGTGCCAGCAGTGACAATTCTGGAAACACCATATATTTT; CDR3aa: CASSDNSGNTIYF
d_gene: -; v_gene: TRBV4-3; abundance: -; j_gene: TRBJ2-1; CDR3nt: TGCGCCAGCAGCCAAGATGTTCCAGCGGAGTCCTACAATGAGCAGTTCTTC; CDR3aa: CASSQDVPAESYNEQFF
d_gene: -; v_gene: TRBV2; abundance: -; j_gene: TRBJ2-7; CDR3nt: TGTGCCATCAACGACAGGCCTCCCTACGAGCAGTACTTC; CDR3aa: CAINDRPPYEQYF
d_gene: TRBD2; v_gene: TRBV6-2/TRBV6-3; abundance: -; j_gene: TRBJ2-7; CDR3nt: TGTGCCAGCAGCTCATGGAAGCGGGGGGGACCCTACGAGCAGTACTTC; CDR3aa: CASSSWKRGGPYEQYF
d_gene: -; v_gene: TRBV19; abundance: -; j_gene: TRBJ2-2; CDR3nt: TGTGCCAGTAGTAGCAAAAGGAACACCGGGGAGCTGTTTTTT; CDR3aa: CASSSKRNTGELFF
d_gene: -; v_gene: TRBV20-1; abundance: few; j_gene: TRBJ2-1; CDR3nt: TGCAGTGCTAGTCACGTGAGCTCCTACAATGAGCAGTTCTTC; CDR3aa: CSASHVSSYNEQFF
d_gene: -; v_gene: TRBV7-8; abundance: many; j_gene: TRBJ1-5; CDR3nt: TGTGCCAGCAGCAGACGGCATAGCAATCAGCCCCAGCATTTT; CDR3aa: CASSRRHSNQPQHF
d_gene: -; v_gene: TRBV7-3; abundance: -; j_gene: TRBJ2-2; CDR3nt: TGTGCCAGCAGCTTAACCAGCCCGGCACCCGGGGAGCTGTTTTTT; CDR3aa: CASSLTSPAPGELFF
d_gene: -; v_gene: TRBV7-3; abundance: -; j_gene: TRBJ2-3; CDR3nt: TGTGCCAGCAGCATGAGCCGGGGGACAGATACGCAGTATTTT; CDR3aa: CASSMSRGTDTQYF
d_gene: TRBD2; v_gene: TRBV20-1; abundance: few; j_gene: TRBJ2-7; CDR3nt: TGCAGTGCTAGAGATCCGGGAGGCTTCTCCTACGAGCAGTACTTC; CDR3aa: CSARDPGGFSYEQYF
d_gene: TRBD1; v_gene: TRBV25-1; abundance: -; j_gene: TRBJ2-7; CDR3nt: TGTGCCAGCAGTGATCCCGGGACAGGCCACTACGAGCAGTACTTC; CDR3aa: CASSDPGTGHYEQYF
d_gene: -; v_gene: TRBV5-1; abundance: -; j_gene: TRBJ1-4; CDR3nt: TGCGCCAGCAGCGTGGCAAGTTCAACTAATGAAAAACTGTTTTTT; CDR3aa: CASSVASSTNEKLFF
d_gene: TRBD1; v_gene: TRBV11-1; abundance: few; j_gene: TRBJ2-2; CDR3nt: TGTGCCAGCAGCCTCGGGAAAACAGGGGACACCATGAACACCGGGGAGCTGTTTTTT; CDR3aa: CASSLGKTGDTMNTGELFF
d_gene: TRBD1; v_gene: TRBV7-2; abundance: -; j_gene: TRBJ1-2; CDR3nt: TGTGCCAGCAGCCCTAAACAGGGGTCTAACTATGGCTACACCTTC; CDR3aa: CASSPKQGSNYGYTF
d_gene: -; v_gene: TRBV27; abundance: few; j_gene: TRBJ2-1; CDR3nt: TGTGCCAGCAGTTTCTCCGAGGGAGGGCAGTTCTTC; CDR3aa: CASSFSEGGQFF
d_gene: -; v_gene: TRBV5-1; abundance: -; j_gene: TRBJ2-2; CDR3nt: TGCGCCAGCAGCTATGGGAGTGGTGTCTCCGGGGAGCTGTTTTTT; CDR3aa: CASSYGSGVSGELFF
d_gene: -; v_gene: TRBV9; abundance: few; j_gene: TRBJ1-3; CDR3nt: TGTGCCAGCAGCGTAGTAGGGGATGGAGGAAACACCATATATTTT; CDR3aa: CASSVVGDGGNTIYF
d_gene: TRBD2; v_gene: TRBV7-3; abundance: -; j_gene: TRBJ2-1; CDR3nt: TGTGCCAGCAGCCCTCTGGCGGTAGCGGGAGTGGGTGAGCAGTTCTTC; CDR3aa: CASSPLAVAGVGEQFF
d_gene: -; v_gene: TRBV30; abundance: few; j_gene: TRBJ2-5; CDR3nt: TGTGCCTGGAGTGTAGGCCTCGCCGAGACCCAGTACTTC; CDR3aa: CAWSVGLAETQYF
d_gene: TRBD2; v_gene: TRBV28; abundance: few; j_gene: TRBJ2-1; CDR3nt: TGTGCCAGCAGTTTAGGTCAGCGCGGGAGCTCCTACAATGAGCAGTTCTTC; CDR3aa: CASSLGQRGSSYNEQFF
d_gene: -; v_gene: TRBV7-9; abundance: many; j_gene: TRBJ1-5; CDR3nt: TGTGCCAGCAGCTTTGGGGGGATCGATCAGCCCCAGCATTTT; CDR3aa: CASSFGGIDQPQHF
d_gene: TRBD1; v_gene: TRBV12-3/TRBV12-4; abundance: few; j_gene: TRBJ1-1; CDR3nt: TGTGCCAGCAGTTTGGGACAGGGGTGGGGGAACACTGAAGCTTTCTTT; CDR3aa: CASSLGQGWGNTEAFF
d_gene: -; v_gene: TRBV7-9; abundance: -; j_gene: TRBJ2-5; CDR3nt: TGTGCCAGCAGCACGGGCGGCAGGGTGGCAGAGACCCAGTACTTC; CDR3aa: CASSTGGRVAETQYF
d_gene: TRBD1; v_gene: TRBV5-6; abundance: few; j_gene: TRBJ2-1; CDR3nt: TGTGCCAGCAGCCGGAGACACGGGACAGGGAGCAATGAGCAGTTCTTC; CDR3aa: CASSRRHGTGSNEQFF
d_gene: -; v_gene: TRBV12-3/TRBV12-4; abundance: -; j_gene: TRBJ2-6; CDR3nt: TGTGCCAGCCGATTTACCACGGCTGGGGCCAACGTCCTGACTTTC; CDR3aa: CASRFTTAGANVLTF
d_gene: -; v_gene: TRBV6-5; abundance: few; j_gene: TRBJ2-2; CDR3nt: TGTGCCAGCAGTACTATAGCGGAAAACACCGGGGAGCTGTTTTTT; CDR3aa: CASSTIAENTGELFF
d_gene: -; v_gene: TRBV11-1; abundance: -; j_gene: TRBJ2-6; CDR3nt: TGTGCCAGCAGCTTATATGACTCTGGGGCCAACGTCCTGACTTTC; CDR3aa: CASSLYDSGANVLTF
d_gene: -; v_gene: TRBV5-1; abundance: -; j_gene: TRBJ2-3; CDR3nt: TGCGCCAGCAGCTTGGGCAGGCCCACAGATACGCAGTATTTT; CDR3aa: CASSLGRPTDTQYF
d_gene: -; v_gene: TRBV4-3; abundance: -; j_gene: TRBJ2-5; CDR3nt: TGCGCCAGCAGCCAAGTGGCAGGTTTAGCGGAGACCCAGTACTTC; CDR3aa: CASSQVAGLAETQYF
d_gene: -; v_gene: TRBV20-1; abundance: few; j_gene: TRBJ2-1; CDR3nt: TGCAGTGCTAGAGGGGTTGGGGGAAGGGGCCCCTACAATGAGCAGTTCTTC; CDR3aa: CSARGVGGRGPYNEQFF
d_gene: TRBD1; v_gene: TRBV2; abundance: few; j_gene: TRBJ2-7; CDR3nt: TGTGCCAGCACTACAGGGGCCCTCGCCTCCTACGAGCAGTACTTC; CDR3aa: CASTTGALASYEQYF
d_gene: -; v_gene: TRBV10-3; abundance: few; j_gene: TRBJ2-5; CDR3nt: TGTGCCATCAGCGGGGGAACGGAGACCCAGTACTTC; CDR3aa: CAISGGTETQYF
d_gene: TRBD2; v_gene: TRBV5-1; abundance: many; j_gene: TRBJ2-1; CDR3nt: TGCGCCAGCAGCTTTGCAGCGGGAGAGTGGTACAATGAGCAGTTCTTC; CDR3aa: CASSFAAGEWYNEQFF